The 18 T cell receptor beta chains presented below share a single source sample, sequenced in a study of control samples from healthy donors and cancer patients. Data came from immunoSEQ multiplex PCR; TCRdb stores just in-frame clones and leaves some out. The sample lists around 250,000 clones, approximately 80% occurring once. Sequenced sample: PBMCs. These TCRs come from an older woman with lung cancer.

The chain recombines TRBV20-1 with TRBJ2-4; D possibly corresponds to TRBD1 (5 bases). CDR3 length equals 11 residues. Germline CDR1 DFQATT, CDR2 SNEGSKA (reference sequence). V dropped 2 bases and J dropped 9 bases, with 8 bases sitting between them. The CDR3, as DNA: TGCAGTGCTAGACAGGGCGGCATTCAGTACTTC. Translated: CSARQGGIQYF.

This chain uses TRBV27 with TRBJ1-4, with D uncertain. The CDR3 is 13 amino acids. Germline values: CDR1 MNHEY, CDR2 SMNVEV (reference sequence). With 6 bases removed from V and 4 bases from J, the gap between germline ends came to 9 bases. The CDR3 DNA reads TGTGCCAGCAGGGGAGGTTATAATGAAAAACTGTTTTTT. This encodes CASRGGYNEKLFF. Combining the CDR3 with reference TRBV27 and TRBJ1-4 gives the whole variable domain EAQVTQNPRYLITVTGKKLTVTCSQNMNHEYMSWYRQDPGLGLRQIYYSMNVEVTDKGDVPEGYKVSRKEKRNFPLILESPSPNQTSLYFCASRGGYNEKLFFGSGTQLSVL.

The genes are TRBV5-5 and TRBJ1-2; 7 bases align to TRBD1. This CDR3 has 13 amino acids. Per germline, CDR1 SGHKS and CDR2 YYEKEE (reference sequence). J gave up 7 bases and V 4 bases, and 7 bases lay outside the gene matches. The CDR3 nucleotides read TGTGCCAGCAGCCCCACAGGGGTTGTTGGCTACACCTTC. Its protein is CASSPTGVVGYTF.

The chain has TRBV5-1 and TRBJ1-6; D not certain. CDR1 and CDR2 (germline): SGHRS, YFSETQ. The V gene lost 0 bases and the J gene lost 11 bases, with 15 bases spanning the gap. The CDR3 runs 15 residues. The CDR3 DNA sequence: TGCGCCAGCAGCTTGGGGGTGACCGCCGCGCCACCCCTCCACTTT. It translates to CASSLGVTAAPPLHF.

This rearrangement joins TRBV27 to TRBJ2-4; D remains unclear. Per germline, CDR1 MNHEY and CDR2 SMNVEV (reference sequence). This CDR3 has 14 residues. The V gene lost 3 bases and the J gene lost 2 bases, with 8 bases spanning the gap. CDR3 bases: TGTGCCAGCAGTTTTACTAACTCCAAAAACATTCAGTACTTC. Translating it yields CASSFTNSKNIQYF.

V and J are TRBV5-6 and TRBJ1-3, with a tentative D call TRBD1 (6 bases). Germline CDR1 reads SGHDT; CDR2 reads YYEEEE. Trimming stripped 3 bases from V and 2 bases from J, with 15 bases between. The CDR3 runs to 16 residues. The CDR3 region has the DNA TGTGCCAGCAGCTGGGAACAGGGCCAGACTGGAAACACCATATATTTT. Protein sequence: CASSWEQGQTGNTIYF. The full variable domain, completed using reference TRBV5-6 and TRBJ1-3, is DAGVTQSPTHLIKTRGQQVTLRCSPKSGHDTVSWYQQALGQGPQFIFQYYEEEERQRGNFPDRFSGHQFPNYSSELNVNALLLGDSALYLCASSWEQGQTGNTIYFGEGSWLTVV.

V is TRBV7-9 and J is TRBJ2-7, with a tentative D call TRBD2 (6 bases). The V end lost 1 base, the J end lost 5 bases, and 15 bases lay between the germline ends. The germline CDR1 and CDR2 sequences are SEHNR and FQNEAQ (reference sequence). The CDR3 spans 15 residues. CDR3: CASSLGGTVPNEQYF. CDR3 sequence (DNA): TGTGCCAGCAGCTTAGGGGGGACTGTTCCTAACGAGCAGTACTTC.

The chain has TRBV6-4 and TRBJ2-7; no clear D gene. The CDR3 has 12 amino acids. The V gene lost 8 bases and the J gene lost 2 bases, with 10 bases spanning the gap. CDR1 and CDR2 from the germline V gene are MRHNA and SNTAGT. The chain's CDR3 is CASSPRTYEQYF. CDR3 nucleotide sequence: TGTGCCAGCTCCCCCCGCACCTACGAGCAGTACTTC.

The chain uses TRBV6-5 and TRBJ2-7; possible D gene TRBD1, 5 bases. V was trimmed by 7 bases and J by 0 bases, leaving 13 bases between them. CDR3 size: 14 residues. The germline gives CDR1 MNHEY, CDR2 SVGAGI. The CDR3 here is CASTSPRDSYEQYF. CDR3 DNA: TGTGCCAGCACCAGCCCCAGGGACTCCTACGAGCAGTACTTC.

V is TRBV4-1 and J is TRBJ2-5; D unclear. The V gene's germline CDR1 is MGHRA and CDR2 YSYEKL. The CDR3 runs to 13 residues. Trimming took off 0 bases at V and 2 bases at J, with 4 bases between the two ends. CDR3 in DNA: TGCGCCAGCAGCCAAGAACAGCAAGAGACCCAGTACTTC. It is translated as CASSQEQQETQYF.

This sequence joins TRBV18 and TRBJ2-7, with D tentatively TRBD1 (5 bases). The V end lost 2 bases, the J end lost 1 base, and 9 bases lay between the germline ends. CDR3 length equals 14 residues. Germline CDR1 is KGHSH and CDR2 is LQKENI. As DNA, the CDR3 is TGTGCCAGCTCACCAGTACAGGCTTCCTACGAGCAGTACTTC. This gives the protein CASSPVQASYEQYF.

The gene calls are TRBV2 and TRBJ2-1; 10 bases are shared with TRBD2. CDR1 SNHLY and CDR2 FYNNEI come from the germline V gene. CDR3 size: 15 residues. The ends lost 6 bases at V and 6 bases at J; junction bases unmatched: 8. The CDR3 protein is CASSTTSGMGNEQFF. The DNA for the CDR3 is TGTGCCAGCAGCACAACTAGCGGGATGGGCAATGAGCAGTTCTTC.

This clone was seen a handful of times. The chain employs TRBV5-1 and TRBJ1-1, with D possibly matching TRBD1 (5 bases). Germline loops: CDR1 SGHRS, CDR2 YFSETQ. Trimming took off 4 bases at V and 4 bases at J, with 14 bases between the two ends. The CDR3 extends over 14 amino acids. The CDR3 loop reads CASSLETVGTEAFF. CDR3 coding DNA: TGCGCCAGCAGCCTTGAGACAGTCGGCACTGAAGCTTTCTTT.

CDR3 amino acids: CASSFNPGTRADEQFF. CDR3 DNA: TGTGCCAGCAGCTTTAATCCCGGGACAAGGGCTGATGAGCAGTTCTTC. The chain recombines TRBV7-8 with TRBJ2-1; tentatively, D is TRBD1 (6 bases). The V gene's germline CDR1 is SGHVS and CDR2 FQNEAQ. V was clipped by 3 bases and J by 8 bases, with 20 bases between them. The CDR3 sequence is 16 residues long.

This clone was counted only a few times. The genes are TRBV3-1 (or the pseudogene TRBV3-2) and TRBJ1-4, with D uncertain. From germline, CDR1 is LGHDT and CDR2 YNNKEL (reference sequence). V was shortened by 1 base and J by 2 bases, with 11 bases between the two germline ends. The CDR3 is made up of 16 amino acids. The CDR3 nucleotides read TGTGCCAGCAGCCAAGGCGCTGCGGGGACTAATGAAAAACTGTTTTTT. As protein: CASSQGAAGTNEKLFF.

This clone was observed once. The rearrangement joins TRBV3-1 (or the pseudogene TRBV3-2) to TRBJ2-2; no reliable D call. V dropped 1 base and J dropped 1 base, with 7 bases sitting between them. From germline, CDR1 is LGHDT and CDR2 YNNKEL (reference sequence). This CDR3 spans 15 amino acids. CDR3 in DNA: TGTGCCAGCAGCCAAGGACTTGTGAACACCGGGGAGCTGTTTTTT. Its protein product is CASSQGLVNTGELFF.

The rearrangement joins TRBV7-2 to TRBJ2-7, with 7 bases that match TRBD2. This CDR3 spans 15 amino acids. V dropped 5 bases and J dropped 5; count of bases not matched to a gene: 12. In germline, CDR1 is SGHTA, CDR2 FQGNSA. The CDR3 DNA follows: TGTGCCAGCAGCATCCGACGGACTAGTACCCACGAGCAGTACTTC. Its protein is CASSIRRTSTHEQYF. The whole variable domain, filled in from reference TRBV7-2 and TRBJ2-7, reads GAGVSQSPSNKVTEKGKDVELRCDPISGHTALYWYRQSLGQGLEFLIYFQGNSAPDKSGLPSDRFSAERTGGSVSTLTIQRTQQEDSAVYLCASSIRRTSTHEQYFGPGTRLTVT.

As to this clone: Mismatch with germline at one junction end may stem from a read error. This chain links TRBV7-3 with TRBJ2-1; D is unresolved. This CDR3 region has 11 residues. Germline values: CDR1 SGHTA, CDR2 FQGTGA. CDR3 in amino acids: CASSSHNEQFF. In DNA, the CDR3 is TGTGCCAGCAGCTCCCACAATGAGCAGTTCTTC.